Included here is one TCR beta chain sequence, with context. Carried by the TCR beta cDNA libraries were unique molecular identifiers. TCRdb used MiXCR to reprocess the PCR reads, holding one entry per CDR3 protein. The repertoire includes 750,000 to 900,000 distinct CDR3 sequences, roughly 46% of them detected once, and roughly 4.9% sits in the top ten. This sample is part of a study of post-analysis software for immune sequencing data. Sequencing was done on a sample of blood. This clonotype originated in a girl between 10 and 17 years old with multiple sclerosis.

The CDR3 DNA sequence: TGTGCCAGCAGCTATAGTAGCGGGAGGGAATTGAATGAGCAGTTCTTC. This sequence encodes CASSYSSGRELNEQFF. The chain employs TRBV7-6 and TRBJ2-1, with 11 nucleotides matching TRBD2. The V segment lost 4 bases and the J segment 7 bases; nucleotides outside the gene matches: 9. Germline CDR1 SGHVS, CDR2 FNYEAQ. This CDR3 contains 16 residues.